The clone carrying this T cell receptor beta chain was counted many times. Its specificity is unknown. This sample is part of a study of T cells after yellow fever vaccination. Study context: When fractions had low cell numbers, they were prepared with SMART-Seq v4 Ultra Low Input. Findings of the study overall: By day 5 rather than day 15, the secondary response had peaked, though it was weaker. Most clones from primary vaccination were detected again post-booster (just over 95% CD4, around 88% CD8).

Germline CDR1 is LGHNA and CDR2 is YSLEER. The CDR3 is 14 residues long. Trimming shortened V by 3 bases and J by 5 bases, and 11 bases separated the two germline ends. TCRdb reanalysed the 5' RACE reads using MiXCR and keeps one entry per CDR3 protein. The sample has 450,000 to 550,000 distinct CDR3 sequences, about a fifth seen once; the top ten hold around 17%. This receptor was taken from a man in his late teens or twenties who received the YFV17D yellow fever vaccine. The rearrangement links TRBV4-3 to TRBJ2-1; D not certain. This specimen consisted of PBMCs, obtained about 20 days after the first yellow fever vaccination. The CDR3 is CASSQFGLNNEQFF. CDR3 bases: TGCGCCAGCAGCCAGTTTGGCCTAAACAATGAGCAGTTCTTC.